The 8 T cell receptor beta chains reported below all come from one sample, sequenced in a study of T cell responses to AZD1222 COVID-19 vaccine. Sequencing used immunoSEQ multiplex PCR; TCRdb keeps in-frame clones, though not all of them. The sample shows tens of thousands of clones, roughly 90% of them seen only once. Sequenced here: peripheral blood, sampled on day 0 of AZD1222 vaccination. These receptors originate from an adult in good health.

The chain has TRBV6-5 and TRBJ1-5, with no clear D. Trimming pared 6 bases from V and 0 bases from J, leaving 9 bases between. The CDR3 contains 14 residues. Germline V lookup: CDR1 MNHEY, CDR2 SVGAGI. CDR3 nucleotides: TGTGCCAGCAGCCAGAGTGATAGCAATCAGCCCCAGCATTTT. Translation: CASSQSDSNQPQHF.

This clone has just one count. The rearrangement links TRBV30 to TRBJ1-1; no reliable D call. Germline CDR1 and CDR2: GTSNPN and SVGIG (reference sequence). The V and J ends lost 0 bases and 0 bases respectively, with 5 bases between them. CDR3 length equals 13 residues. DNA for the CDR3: TGTGCCTGGAGTGTGGGCATGAACACTGAAGCTTTCTTT. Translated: CAWSVGMNTEAFF.

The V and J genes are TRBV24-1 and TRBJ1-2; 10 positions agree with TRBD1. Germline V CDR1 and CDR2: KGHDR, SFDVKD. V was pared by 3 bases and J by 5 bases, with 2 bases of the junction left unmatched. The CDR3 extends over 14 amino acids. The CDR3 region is CATSDRTGGYGYTF. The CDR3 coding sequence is TGTGCCACCAGTGATCGGACAGGGGGGTATGGCTACACCTTC.

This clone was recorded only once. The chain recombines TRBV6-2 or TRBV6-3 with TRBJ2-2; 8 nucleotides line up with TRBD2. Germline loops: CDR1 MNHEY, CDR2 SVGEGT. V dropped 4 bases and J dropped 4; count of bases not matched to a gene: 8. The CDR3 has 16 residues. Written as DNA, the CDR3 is TGTGCCAGCAGTTTTCGGGGGGGGAGAGGCACCGGGGAGCTGTTTTTT. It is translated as CASSFRGGRGTGELFF.

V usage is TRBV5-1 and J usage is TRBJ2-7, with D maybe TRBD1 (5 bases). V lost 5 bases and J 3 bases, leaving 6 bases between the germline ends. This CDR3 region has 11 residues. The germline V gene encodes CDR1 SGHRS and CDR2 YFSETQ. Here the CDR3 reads CASRDNYEQYF. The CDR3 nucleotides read TGCGCCAGCAGGGACAACTACGAGCAGTACTTC.

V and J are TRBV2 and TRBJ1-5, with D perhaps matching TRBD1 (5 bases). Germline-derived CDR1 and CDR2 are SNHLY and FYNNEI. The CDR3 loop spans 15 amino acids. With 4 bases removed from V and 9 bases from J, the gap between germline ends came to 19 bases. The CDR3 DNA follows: TGTGCCAGCAGTGCGGGGACCGGGGCCCAGGGGCCCCAGCATTTT. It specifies CASSAGTGAQGPQHF.

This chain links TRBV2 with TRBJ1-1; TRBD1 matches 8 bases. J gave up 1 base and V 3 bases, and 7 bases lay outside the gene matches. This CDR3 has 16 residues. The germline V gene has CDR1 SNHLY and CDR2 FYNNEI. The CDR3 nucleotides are TGTGCCAGCAGTGATGGGACCGACAGGGGGAACACTGAAGCTTTCTTT. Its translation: CASSDGTDRGNTEAFF.

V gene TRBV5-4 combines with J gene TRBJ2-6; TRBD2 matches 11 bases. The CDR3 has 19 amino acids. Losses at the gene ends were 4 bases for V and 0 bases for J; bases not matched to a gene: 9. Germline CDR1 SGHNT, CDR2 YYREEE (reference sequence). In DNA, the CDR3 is TGTGCCAGCAGCGCCGGACTAGCGGGCCCTCGCTCTGGGGCCAACGTCCTGACTTTC. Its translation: CASSAGLAGPRSGANVLTF.